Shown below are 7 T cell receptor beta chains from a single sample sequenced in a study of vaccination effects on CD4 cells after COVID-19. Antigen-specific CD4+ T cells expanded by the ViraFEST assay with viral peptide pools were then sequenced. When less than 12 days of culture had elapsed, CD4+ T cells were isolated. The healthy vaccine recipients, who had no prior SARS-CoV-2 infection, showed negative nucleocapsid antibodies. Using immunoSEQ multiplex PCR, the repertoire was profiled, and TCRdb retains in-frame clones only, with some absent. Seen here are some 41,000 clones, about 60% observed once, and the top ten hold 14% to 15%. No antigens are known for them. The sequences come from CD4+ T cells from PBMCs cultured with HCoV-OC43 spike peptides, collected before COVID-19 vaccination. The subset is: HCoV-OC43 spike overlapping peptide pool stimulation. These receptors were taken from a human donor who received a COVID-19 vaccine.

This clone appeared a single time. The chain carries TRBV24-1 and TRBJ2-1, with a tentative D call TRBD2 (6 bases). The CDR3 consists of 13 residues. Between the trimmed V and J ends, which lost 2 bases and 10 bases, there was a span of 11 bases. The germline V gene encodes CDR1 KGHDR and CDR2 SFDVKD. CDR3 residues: CATSDSMAGEQFF. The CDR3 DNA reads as TGTGCCACCAGTGATTCTATGGCGGGGGAGCAGTTCTTC.

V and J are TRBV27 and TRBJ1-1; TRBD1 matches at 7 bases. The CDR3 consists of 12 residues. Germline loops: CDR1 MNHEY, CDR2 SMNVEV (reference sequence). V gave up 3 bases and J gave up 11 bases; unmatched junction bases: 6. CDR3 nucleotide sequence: TGTGCCAGCAGTTTCAGAGGGGGCGACGCTTTCTTT. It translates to CASSFRGGDAFF.

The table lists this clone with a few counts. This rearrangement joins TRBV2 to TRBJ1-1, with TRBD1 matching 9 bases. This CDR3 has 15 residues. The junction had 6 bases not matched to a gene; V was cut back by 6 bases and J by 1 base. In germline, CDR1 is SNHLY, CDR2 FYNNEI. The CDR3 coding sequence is TGTGCCAGCAGGCCTCCGGGACAGGGGAACACTGAAGCTTTCTTT. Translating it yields CASRPPGQGNTEAFF. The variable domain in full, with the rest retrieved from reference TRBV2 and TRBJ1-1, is EPEVTQTPSHQVTQMGQEVILRCVPISNHLYFYWYRQILGQKVEFLVSFYNNEISEKSEIFDDQFSVERPDGSNFTLKIRSTKLEDSAMYFCASRPPGQGNTEAFFGQGTRLTVV.

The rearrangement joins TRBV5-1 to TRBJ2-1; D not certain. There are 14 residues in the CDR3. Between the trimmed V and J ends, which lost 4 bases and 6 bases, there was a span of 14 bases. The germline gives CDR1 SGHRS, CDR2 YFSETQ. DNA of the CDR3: TGCGCCAGCAGCCCCCCGGCCTTCTCCAATGAGCAGTTCTTC. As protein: CASSPPAFSNEQFF.

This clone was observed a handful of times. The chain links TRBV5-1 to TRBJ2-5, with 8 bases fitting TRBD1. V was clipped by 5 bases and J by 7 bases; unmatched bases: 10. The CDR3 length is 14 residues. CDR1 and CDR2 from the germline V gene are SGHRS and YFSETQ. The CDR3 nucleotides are TGCGCCAGCAGTCCCAGGGGGCATGCGGGGACCCAGTACTTC. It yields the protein CASSPRGHAGTQYF.

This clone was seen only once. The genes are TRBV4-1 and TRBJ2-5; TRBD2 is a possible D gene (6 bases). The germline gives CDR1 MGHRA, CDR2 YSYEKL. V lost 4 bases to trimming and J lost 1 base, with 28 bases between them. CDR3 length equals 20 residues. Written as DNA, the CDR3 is TGCGCCAGCAGCCGCACCGCGGCTAGCGCGAAATATTCAACCCAAGAGACCCAGTACTTC. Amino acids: CASSRTAASAKYSTQETQYF.

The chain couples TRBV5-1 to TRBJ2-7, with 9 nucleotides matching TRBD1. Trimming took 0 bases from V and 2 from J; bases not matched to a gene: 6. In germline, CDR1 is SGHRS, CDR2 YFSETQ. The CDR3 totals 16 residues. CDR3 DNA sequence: TGCGCCAGCAGCTTGGTGGGACAGGGCCTAACCTACGAGCAGTACTTC. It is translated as CASSLVGQGLTYEQYF.